This TCR beta chain was found in a study of shared clonotypes between healthy human individuals. The CDR3 is 13 residues long. With 0 bases removed from V and 7 bases from J, the gap between germline ends came to 10 bases. Germline assignment: CDR1 MNHEY and CDR2 SMNVEV (reference sequence). Repertoires were generated with immunoSEQ multiplex PCR, while TCRdb's copy carries only in-frame clones and drops some. Of about 490,000 clones in the sample, around 79% were seen once. Material: PBMCs. The TCR sequence derives from a middle-aged woman in good health. Some clones in this sample may be carry-over from other donors' samples. This chain connects TRBV27 to TRBJ2-7; D is ambiguous. CDR3 region: CASSLSSMGEQYF. The CDR3 nucleotides read TGTGCCAGCAGTTTATCTTCGATGGGAGAGCAGTACTTC.